Given below is one T cell receptor (beta chain) in context. Treatment defined: treatment-naive control, cytoreductive nephrectomy. This CDR3 contains 13 residues. Germline CDR1 and CDR2: LGHNA and YSLEER. V lost 0 bases and J 9 bases, leaving 9 bases between the germline ends. These data come from a study of radiation and T cells in renal cell carcinoma. Sequencing used immunoSEQ multiplex PCR; TCRdb keeps in-frame clones, though not all of them. The sample lists 14,000 to 15,000 clones, approximately 65% seen once, with under 20% in the top ten. This sequence originates from a man between 60 and 70 years old with renal cell carcinoma. The V gene is TRBV4-3, the J gene TRBJ2-1; D remains unclear. The source material was tumor tissue, sampled from a patient whose treatment was nephrectomy without radiotherapy. The CDR3 nucleotides read TGCGCCAGCAGCCAAGAGAAACGATTTGAGCAGTTCTTC. As protein: CASSQEKRFEQFF.